The rows below give T cell receptor beta chains drawn from one sample of a study of cytomegalovirus exposure and HLA in healthy donors. TCRdb keeps only in-frame clones here, not all; method: immunoSEQ multiplex PCR. This table holds roughly 120,000 clones. Source material: PBMCs. These TCRs come from a man aged 30 to 39 in good health and CMV-seronegative. Each CDR3 is given without its conserved first and last residue. Each record gives: V gene, J gene, CDR3 protein.

v_call: TRBV7-3
j_call: TRBJ2-1
cdr3_aa: ASSLSASGSYNEQF

v_call: TRBV2
j_call: TRBJ1-1
cdr3_aa: AILPKQGGTEAF

v_call: TRBV5-1
j_call: TRBJ2-3
cdr3_aa: ASSLERGLSVTQY

v_call: TRBV27
j_call: TRBJ2-7
cdr3_aa: ASRDRGDYGKAPYEQY

v_call: TRBV7-3
j_call: TRBJ1-1
cdr3_aa: ASSQDSNTEAF

v_call: TRBV7-3
j_call: TRBJ1-4
cdr3_aa: ASSVTGQGNEKLF

v_call: TRBV5-1
j_call: TRBJ2-4
cdr3_aa: ASRESEAKNIQY

v_call: TRBV5-1
j_call: TRBJ2-2
cdr3_aa: ASSEAGGNTGELF

v_call: TRBV11-2
j_call: TRBJ2-7
cdr3_aa: ASSLVGGLEQYEQY

v_call: TRBV19
j_call: TRBJ1-2
cdr3_aa: ASSIGEFGYT

v_call: TRBV7-2
j_call: TRBJ2-2
cdr3_aa: ASSLEVGGQGDTGELF

v_call: TRBV2
j_call: TRBJ1-1
cdr3_aa: ASPWTLNTEAF

v_call: TRBV6-1
j_call: TRBJ1-1
cdr3_aa: ASSDEGGPVVEAF

v_call: TRBV6-5
j_call: TRBJ1-2
cdr3_aa: ASSSLEKSYGYT

v_call: TRBV7-8
j_call: TRBJ2-7
cdr3_aa: ASRLDRVGSYEQY

v_call: TRBV30
j_call: TRBJ2-7
cdr3_aa: AWSPGLAREQY

v_call: TRBV7-9
j_call: TRBJ1-6
cdr3_aa: ASSNRDRGEDSPLH